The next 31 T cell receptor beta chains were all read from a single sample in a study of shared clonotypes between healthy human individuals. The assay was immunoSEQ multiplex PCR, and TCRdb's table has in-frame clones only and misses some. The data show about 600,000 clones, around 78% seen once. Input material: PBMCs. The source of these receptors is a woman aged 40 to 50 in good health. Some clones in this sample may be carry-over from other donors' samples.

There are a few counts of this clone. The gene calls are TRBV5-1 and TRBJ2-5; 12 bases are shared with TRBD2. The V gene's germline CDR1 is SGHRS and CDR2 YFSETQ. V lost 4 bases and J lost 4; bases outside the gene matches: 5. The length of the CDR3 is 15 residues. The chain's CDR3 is CASSQTSGRPETQYF. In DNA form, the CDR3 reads TGCGCCAGCAGCCAAACTAGCGGGAGGCCAGAGACCCAGTACTTC.

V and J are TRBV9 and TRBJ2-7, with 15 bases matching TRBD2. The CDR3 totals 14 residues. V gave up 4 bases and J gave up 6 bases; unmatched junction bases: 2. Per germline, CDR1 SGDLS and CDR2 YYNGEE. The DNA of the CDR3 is TGTGCCAGCAGCACGGGACTAGCGGGAGGCGAGCAGTACTTC. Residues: CASSTGLAGGEQYF.

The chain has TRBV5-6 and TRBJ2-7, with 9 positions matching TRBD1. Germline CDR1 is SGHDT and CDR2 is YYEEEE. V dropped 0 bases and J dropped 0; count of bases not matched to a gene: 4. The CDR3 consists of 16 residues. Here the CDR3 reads CASSLGRTGDSYEQYF. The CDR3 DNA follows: TGTGCCAGCAGCTTGGGGAGGACAGGGGACTCCTACGAGCAGTACTTC.

The CDR3 sequence: CASSWTANTGELFF. DNA for the CDR3: TGTGCCAGCAGTTGGACAGCGAACACCGGGGAGCTGTTTTTT. The chain carries TRBV6-1 and TRBJ2-2; TRBD1 is a possible D gene (6 bases). CDR3 size: 14 residues. Trimming removed 5 bases at V and 0 bases at J, with 7 bases between. Looked up from germline, CDR1 is MNHNS and CDR2 is SASEGT.

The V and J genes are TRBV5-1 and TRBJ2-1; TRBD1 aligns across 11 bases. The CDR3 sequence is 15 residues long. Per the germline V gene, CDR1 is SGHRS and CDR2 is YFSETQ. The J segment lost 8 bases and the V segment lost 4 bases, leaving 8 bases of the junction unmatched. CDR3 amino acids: CASSTGQGGIHEQFF. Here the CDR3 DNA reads TGCGCCAGCAGCACGGGACAGGGGGGAATCCATGAGCAGTTCTTC.

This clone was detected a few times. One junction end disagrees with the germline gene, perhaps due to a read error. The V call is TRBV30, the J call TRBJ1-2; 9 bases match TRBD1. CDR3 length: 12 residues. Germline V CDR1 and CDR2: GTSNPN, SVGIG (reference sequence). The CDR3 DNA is TGTGCCTGGAGTCGGGACAGGGCCGCTAGGGCCTTC. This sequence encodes CAWSRDRAARAF.

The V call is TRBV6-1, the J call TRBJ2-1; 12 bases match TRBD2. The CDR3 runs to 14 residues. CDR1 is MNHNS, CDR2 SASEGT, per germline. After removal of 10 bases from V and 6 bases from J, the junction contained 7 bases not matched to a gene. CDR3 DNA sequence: TGTGCCATCAACAGACTAGCGGGAGTCAATGAGCAGTTCTTC. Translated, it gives CAINRLAGVNEQFF.

The CDR3 DNA reads as TGTGCCAGCAGTGAGGTAGGGACAGGCAATCAGCCCCAGCATTTT. It is translated as CASSEVGTGNQPQHF. The V and J genes are TRBV2 and TRBJ1-5, with 7 nucleotides matching TRBD1. The germline V gene encodes CDR1 SNHLY and CDR2 FYNNEI. The ends lost 3 bases at V and 2 bases at J; junction bases unmatched: 4. This CDR3 comprises 15 residues.

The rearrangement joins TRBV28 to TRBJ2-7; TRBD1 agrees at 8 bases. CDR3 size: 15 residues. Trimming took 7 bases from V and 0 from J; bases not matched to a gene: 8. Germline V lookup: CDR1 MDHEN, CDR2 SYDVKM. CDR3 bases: TGTGCCAGCAAACTAGGACAGGGCGCCTCCTACGAGCAGTACTTC. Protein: CASKLGQGASYEQYF.

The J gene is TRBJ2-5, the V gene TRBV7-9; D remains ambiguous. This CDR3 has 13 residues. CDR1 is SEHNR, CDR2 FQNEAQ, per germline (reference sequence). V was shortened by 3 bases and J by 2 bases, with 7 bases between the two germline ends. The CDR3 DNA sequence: TGTGCCAGCAGCTTTTCTTCTCAAGAGACCCAGTACTTC. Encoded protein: CASSFSSQETQYF.

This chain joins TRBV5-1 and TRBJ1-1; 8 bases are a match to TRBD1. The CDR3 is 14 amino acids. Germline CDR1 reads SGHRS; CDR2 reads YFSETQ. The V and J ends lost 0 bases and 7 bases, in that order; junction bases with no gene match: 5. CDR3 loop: CASSLVGGTGEAFF. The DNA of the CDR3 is TGCGCCAGCAGCTTGGTTGGGGGGACAGGTGAAGCTTTCTTT.

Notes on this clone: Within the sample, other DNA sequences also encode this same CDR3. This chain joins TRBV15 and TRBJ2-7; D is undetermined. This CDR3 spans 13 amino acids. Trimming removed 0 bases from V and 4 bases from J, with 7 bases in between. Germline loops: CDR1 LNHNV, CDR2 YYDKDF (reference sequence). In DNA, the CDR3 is TGTGCCACCAGCAGAGATAGGTCGTACGAGCAGTACTTC. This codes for CATSRDRSYEQYF.

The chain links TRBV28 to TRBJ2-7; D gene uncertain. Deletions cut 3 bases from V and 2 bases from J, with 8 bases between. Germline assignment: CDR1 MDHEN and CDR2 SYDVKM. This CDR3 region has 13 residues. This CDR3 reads CASSFMGTYEQYF. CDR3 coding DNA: TGTGCCAGCAGTTTTATGGGTACCTACGAGCAGTACTTC. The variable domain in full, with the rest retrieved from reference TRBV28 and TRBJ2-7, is DVKVTQSSRYLVKRTGEKVFLECVQDMDHENMFWYRQDPGLGLRLIYFSYDVKMKEKGDIPEGYSVSREKKERFSLILESASTNQTSMYLCASSFMGTYEQYFGPGTRLTVT.

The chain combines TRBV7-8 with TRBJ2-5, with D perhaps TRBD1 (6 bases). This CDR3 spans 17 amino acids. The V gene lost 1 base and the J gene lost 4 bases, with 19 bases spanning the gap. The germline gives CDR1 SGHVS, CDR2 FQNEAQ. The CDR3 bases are TGTGCCAGCAGCTTAGGCGGCAGGGGCAAGATTCGAGAGACCCAGTACTTC. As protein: CASSLGGRGKIRETQYF.

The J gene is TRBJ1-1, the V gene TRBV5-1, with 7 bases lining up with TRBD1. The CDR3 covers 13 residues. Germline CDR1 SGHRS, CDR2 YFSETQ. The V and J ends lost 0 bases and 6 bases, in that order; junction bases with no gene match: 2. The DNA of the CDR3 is TGCGCCAGCAGCTTGGGAGACAGGGCTGAAGCTTTCTTT. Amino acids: CASSLGDRAEAFF.

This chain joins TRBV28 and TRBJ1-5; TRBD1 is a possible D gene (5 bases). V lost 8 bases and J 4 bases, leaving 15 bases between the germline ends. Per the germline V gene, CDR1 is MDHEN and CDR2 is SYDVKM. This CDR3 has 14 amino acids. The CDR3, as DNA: TGTGCCAGCGGAGAACGGGGGATAAATCAGCCCCAGCATTTT. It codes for CASGERGINQPQHF.

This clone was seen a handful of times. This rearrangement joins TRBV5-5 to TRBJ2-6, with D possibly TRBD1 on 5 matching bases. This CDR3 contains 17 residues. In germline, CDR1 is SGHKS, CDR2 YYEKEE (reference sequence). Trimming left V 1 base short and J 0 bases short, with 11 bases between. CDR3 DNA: TGTGCCAGCAGCTTGCTAGGACAAGGCTCTGGGGCCAACGTCCTGACTTTC. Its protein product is CASSLLGQGSGANVLTF.

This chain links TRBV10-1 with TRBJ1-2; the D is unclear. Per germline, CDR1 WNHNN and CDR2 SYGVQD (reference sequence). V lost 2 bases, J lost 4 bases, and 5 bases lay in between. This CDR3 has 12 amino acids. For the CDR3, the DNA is TGCGCCAGCAGTGAGGGTAGCTATGGCTACACCTTC. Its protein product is CASSEGSYGYTF.

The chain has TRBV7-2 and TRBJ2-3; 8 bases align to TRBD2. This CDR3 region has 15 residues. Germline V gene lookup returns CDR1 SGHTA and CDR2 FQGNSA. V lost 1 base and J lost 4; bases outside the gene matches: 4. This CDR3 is CASSLGGLAPDTQYF. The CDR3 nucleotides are TGTGCCAGCAGCTTAGGTGGACTAGCACCAGATACGCAGTATTTT.

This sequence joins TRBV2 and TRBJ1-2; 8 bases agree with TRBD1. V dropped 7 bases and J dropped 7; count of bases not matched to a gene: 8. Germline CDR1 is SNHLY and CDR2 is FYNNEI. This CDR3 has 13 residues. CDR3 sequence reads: CASNNRGFSGYTF. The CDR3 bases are TGTGCCAGCAATAACAGGGGGTTCTCTGGCTACACCTTC.

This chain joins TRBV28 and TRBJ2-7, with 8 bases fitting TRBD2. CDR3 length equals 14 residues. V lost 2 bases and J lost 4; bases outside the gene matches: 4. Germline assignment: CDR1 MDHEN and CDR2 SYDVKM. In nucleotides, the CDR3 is TGTGCCAGCAGTTTAAGCGGGAGAAGATACGAGCAGTACTTC. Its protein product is CASSLSGRRYEQYF.

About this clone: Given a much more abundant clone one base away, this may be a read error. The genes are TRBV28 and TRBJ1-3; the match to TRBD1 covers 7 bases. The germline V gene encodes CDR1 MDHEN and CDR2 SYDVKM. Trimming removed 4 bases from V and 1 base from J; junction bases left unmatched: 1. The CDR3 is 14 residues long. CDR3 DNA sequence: TGTGCCAGCAGTTCCAGGGGGTCTGGAAACACCATATATTTT. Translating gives CASSSRGSGNTIYF.

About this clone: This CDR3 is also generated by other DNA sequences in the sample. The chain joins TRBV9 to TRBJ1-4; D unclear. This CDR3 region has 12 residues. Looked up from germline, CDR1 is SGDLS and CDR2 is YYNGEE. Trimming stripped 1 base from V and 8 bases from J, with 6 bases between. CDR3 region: CASSVQGEKLFF. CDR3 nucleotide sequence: TGTGCCAGCAGCGTACAAGGCGAAAAACTGTTTTTT. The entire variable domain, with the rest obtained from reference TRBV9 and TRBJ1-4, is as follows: DSGVTQTPKHLITATGQRVTLRCSPRSGDLSVYWYQQSLDQGLQFLIQYYNGEERAKGNILERFSAQQFPDLHSELNLSSLELGDSALYFCASSVQGEKLFFGSGTQLSVL.

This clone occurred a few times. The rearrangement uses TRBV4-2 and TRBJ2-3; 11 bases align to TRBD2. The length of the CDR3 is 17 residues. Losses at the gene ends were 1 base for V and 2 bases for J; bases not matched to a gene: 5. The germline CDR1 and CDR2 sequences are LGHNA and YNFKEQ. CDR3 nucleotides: TGTGCCAGCAGCCAAGGACTAGCGGGGAGCCTCACAGATACGCAGTATTTT. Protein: CASSQGLAGSLTDTQYF.

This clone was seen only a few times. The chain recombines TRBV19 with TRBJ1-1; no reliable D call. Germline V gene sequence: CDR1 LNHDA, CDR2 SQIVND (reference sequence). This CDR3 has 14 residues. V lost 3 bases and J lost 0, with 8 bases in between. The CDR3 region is CASSIGQVNTEAFF. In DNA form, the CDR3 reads TGTGCCAGTAGTATCGGCCAGGTGAACACTGAAGCTTTCTTT. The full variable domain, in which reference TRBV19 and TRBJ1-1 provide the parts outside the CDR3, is DGGITQSPKYLFRKEGQNVTLSCEQNLNHDAMYWYRQDPGQGLRLIYYSQIVNDFQKGDIAEGYSVSREKKESFPLTVTSAQKNPTAFYLCASSIGQVNTEAFFGQGTRLTVV.

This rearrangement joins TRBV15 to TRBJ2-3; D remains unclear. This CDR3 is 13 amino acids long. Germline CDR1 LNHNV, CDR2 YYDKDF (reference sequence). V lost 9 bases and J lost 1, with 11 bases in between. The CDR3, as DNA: TGTGCCACTAGAACTTCGGGCACAGATACGCAGTATTTT. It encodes CATRTSGTDTQYF.

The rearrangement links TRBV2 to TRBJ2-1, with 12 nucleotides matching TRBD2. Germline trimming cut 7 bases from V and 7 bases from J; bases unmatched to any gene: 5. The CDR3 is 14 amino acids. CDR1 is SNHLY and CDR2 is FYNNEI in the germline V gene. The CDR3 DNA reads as TGTGCCAGCAAGACTAGCGGGAGTTCGAATGAGCAGTTCTTC. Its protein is CASKTSGSSNEQFF.

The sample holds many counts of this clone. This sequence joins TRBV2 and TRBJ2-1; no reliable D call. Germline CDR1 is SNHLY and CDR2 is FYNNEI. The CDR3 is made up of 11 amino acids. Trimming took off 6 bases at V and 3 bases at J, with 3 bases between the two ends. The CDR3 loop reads CASRVYNEQFF. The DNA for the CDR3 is TGTGCCAGCAGAGTCTACAATGAGCAGTTCTTC.

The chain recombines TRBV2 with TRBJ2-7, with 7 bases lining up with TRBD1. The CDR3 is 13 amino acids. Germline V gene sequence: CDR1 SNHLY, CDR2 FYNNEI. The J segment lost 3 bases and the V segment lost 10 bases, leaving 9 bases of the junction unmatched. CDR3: CATGGRGYYEQYF. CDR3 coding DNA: TGTGCCACCGGAGGCAGGGGGTACTACGAGCAGTACTTC. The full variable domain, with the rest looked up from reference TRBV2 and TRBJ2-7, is EPEVTQTPSHQVTQMGQEVILRCVPISNHLYFYWYRQILGQKVEFLVSFYNNEISEKSEIFDDQFSVERPDGSNFTLKIRSTKLEDSAMYFCATGGRGYYEQYFGPGTRLTVT.

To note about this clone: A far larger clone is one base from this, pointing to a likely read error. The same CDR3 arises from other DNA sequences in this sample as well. As DNA, the CDR3 is TGCGCCAGCAGCCAAGATCACCAACTAGCGGGAGGTGGTACGCAGTATTTT. It specifies CASSQDHQLAGGGTQYF. The rearrangement joins TRBV4-1 to TRBJ2-3, with 12 bases matching TRBD2. CDR1 is MGHRA, CDR2 YSYEKL, per germline. The CDR3 length is 17 residues. V trimming: 0 bases; J trimming: 8 bases; junction bases outside the gene matches: 9.

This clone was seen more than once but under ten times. The CDR3: CASSLTGGVNTEAFF. CDR3 DNA: TGTGCCAGCAGCTTAACAGGGGGGGTGAACACTGAAGCTTTCTTT. This chain uses TRBV11-1 with TRBJ1-1; 8 positions match TRBD1. The CDR3 loop spans 15 amino acids. Germline V gives CDR1 SGHAT, CDR2 FQDESV (reference sequence). V gave up 2 bases and J gave up 0 bases; unmatched junction bases: 2.